The TCR beta chain under discussion was sequenced for a study of blood T cell repertoires in COVID-19. Looking at the study overall: The samples span acute and convalescent COVID-19 from the United States, Italy and Spain.

As originally analysed: Estimation of nucleated cell counts relied on the amplification of reference gene primers. TCRdb's copy holds only in-frame clones and misses some; the assay was immunoSEQ multiplex PCR. The V and J calls and clone size were taken over from that table, and D and trimming were inferred from the DNA. The data show under 350,000 clones, around 89% seen once. The germline V and J ends were trimmed by 5 bases and 7 bases, with 14 bases remaining between them. Germline V CDR1 and CDR2: ENHRY, SYGVKD. The CDR3 consists of 13 residues. The receptor was isolated from a man aged 35 to 55 with acute or convalescent COVID-19. The chain recombines TRBV10-3 with TRBJ2-5, with D possibly TRBD1 on 6 matching bases. The sample consisted of peripheral blood. The CDR3 nucleotides read TGTGCCATCAGTCGGGACAAAACGGGGACCCAGTACTTC. Translated, it gives CAISRDKTGTQYF.